These T cell receptor beta chains were read from a single sample in a study of blood T cell repertoires in COVID-19. The data were produced by immunoSEQ multiplex PCR, yet TCRdb's version contains in-frame clones alone and is incomplete. The table has around 300,000 clones, approximately 91% seen once. Specimen: PBMCs or T cells enriched from blood (not recorded which). Receptors originate from a woman aged 40 to 50 who had recovered from COVID-19. CDR3s include the opening cysteine and the closing phenylalanine or tryptophan. The D gene is left open where the match is weak. Not all rows give a size; the values are once, few, many and, for expanded clones, a class.

CDR3,DNA,J,size,D,V
CASSLALGRGKETQYF,TGTGCCAGCAGCTTAGCGCTTGGCAGGGGTAAAGAGACCCAGTACTTC,TRBJ2-5,once,-,TRBV7-2
CASSVLAGGNGYTF,TGTGCCAGCAGTGTACTCGCAGGAGGAAATGGCTACACCTTC,TRBJ1-2,once,-,TRBV2
CASSTRLAGVLGEQYF,TGTGCCAGCAGCACTCGACTAGCGGGAGTTCTTGGCGAGCAGTACTTC,TRBJ2-7,-,TRBD2,TRBV11-2
CASSSTYLAGVTDTQYF,TGTGCCAGCAGCTCGACTTACCTAGCGGGAGTGACAGATACGCAGTATTTT,TRBJ2-3,-,TRBD2,TRBV9
CASRVGGNQPQHF,TGTGCCAGCAGGGTCGGGGGCAATCAGCCCCAGCATTTT,TRBJ1-5,once,-,TRBV5-6
CASSSSQETQYF,TGCGCCAGCAGCTCTTCCCAAGAGACCCAGTACTTC,TRBJ2-5,-,-,TRBV5-1
CASSLKQGDEKLFF,TGTGCCAGCAGCTTGAAGCAGGGGGACGAAAAACTGTTTTTT,TRBJ1-4,-,TRBD1,TRBV5-4
CASSVQGQNTEAFF,TGTGCCAGCAGCGTCCAGGGACAGAACACTGAAGCTTTCTTT,TRBJ1-1,-,-,TRBV9
CASSLDQGGYGYTF,TGCGCCAGCAGCTTGGATCAGGGAGGCTATGGCTACACCTTC,TRBJ1-2,-,-,TRBV5-1
CASKGGNTEAFF,TGTGCCAGTAAAGGCGGGAACACTGAAGCTTTCTTT,TRBJ1-1,-,-,TRBV19
CASSESLGTGVNEQYF,TGTGCCAGCAGTGAGTCGCTTGGGACAGGGGTCAACGAGCAGTACTTC,TRBJ2-7,-,TRBD1,TRBV6-1
CASSFSGQNYGYTF,TGTGCCAGCAGTTTTTCCGGACAGAACTATGGCTACACCTTC,TRBJ1-2,-,-,TRBV28
CASSLPGRASDTQYF,TGTGCCAGCAGCTTGCCCGGGAGGGCCTCAGATACGCAGTATTTT,TRBJ2-3,-,TRBD2,TRBV5-4
CASSGGLAGGPSGELFF,TGCGCCAGCAGCGGGGGACTAGCGGGAGGGCCCTCCGGGGAGCTGTTTTTT,TRBJ2-2,-,TRBD2,TRBV5-1
CASSQSQTSGTYEQYF,TGCGCCAGCAGTCAATCGCAGACTAGCGGTACTTACGAGCAGTACTTC,TRBJ2-7,-,TRBD2,TRBV23-1
CASSVATGNTEAFF,TGTGCCAGCAGCGTAGCGACAGGGAACACTGAAGCTTTCTTT,TRBJ1-1,-,-,TRBV9
CASSGGGQVSYEQYF,TGTGCCAGCAGCGGAGGGGGACAGGTTTCCTACGAGCAGTACTTC,TRBJ2-7,-,TRBD1,TRBV9
CASSPSTGAVNTEAFF,TGTGCCAGCTCACCATCGACAGGCGCCGTGAACACTGAAGCTTTCTTT,TRBJ1-1,-,-,TRBV18
CSVVSGGLDYGYTF,TGCAGCGTTGTCAGTGGCGGCCTCGACTATGGCTACACCTTC,TRBJ1-2,-,-,TRBV29-1
CASSQYGRGYEQYF,TGCGCCAGCAGCCAATACGGGAGGGGCTACGAGCAGTACTTC,TRBJ2-7,-,TRBD2,TRBV4-1
CASSLPRSSGANVLTF,TGTGCCAGCAGCTTACCGCGGAGCTCTGGGGCCAACGTCCTGACTTTC,TRBJ2-6,-,-,TRBV7-9
CASILDRNPDYGYTF,TGTGCCAGCATTCTGGACAGAAACCCTGACTATGGCTACACCTTC,TRBJ1-2,-,-,TRBV5-4
CASRPAGQASYNEQFF,TGTGCCAGCAGACCAGCGGGACAGGCTTCCTACAATGAGCAGTTCTTC,TRBJ2-1,-,-,TRBV27
CASSTFSRGREAFF,TGTGCCAGCAGTACCTTTAGCAGGGGACGGGAAGCTTTCTTT,TRBJ1-1,-,-,TRBV27
CASSVDSGTGELFF,TGTGCCAGCAGCGTAGATTCGGGGACCGGGGAGCTGTTTTTT,TRBJ2-2,-,-,TRBV9
CASSLGLASYGYTF,TGTGCCAGCAGCTTAGGCTTAGCGAGCTATGGCTACACCTTC,TRBJ1-2,-,-,TRBV11-1
CASSLAPGTPAGQYF,TGTGCCAGCAGCTTAGCGCCGGGGACCCCAGCGGGCCAGTACTTC,TRBJ2-5,-,-,TRBV7-6
CASSHRTGGTSNSPLHF,TGTGCCAGCAGCCATCGGACAGGTGGTACCAGCAATTCACCCCTCCACTTT,TRBJ1-6,-,TRBD1,TRBV3-1/TRBV3-2
CASSYTRHLAGNTIYF,TGTGCCAGCAGTTACACCCGACATCTTGCTGGAAACACCATATATTTT,TRBJ1-3,-,-,TRBV6-5
CASSVLNEQFF,TGTGCCAGCAGCGTACTGAATGAGCAGTTCTTC,TRBJ2-1,-,-,TRBV2
CASSPDHRGPSPLHF,TGCGCCAGCAGCCCGGACCACAGGGGGCCCTCACCCCTCCACTTT,TRBJ1-6,-,TRBD1,TRBV5-1
CASSPRGSVLTEAFF,TGTGCCAGCTCACCACGAGGATCAGTTTTGACTGAAGCTTTCTTT,TRBJ1-1,-,-,TRBV18
CASSLLAGATTSSYNEQFF,TGCGCCAGCAGCTTGCTAGCGGGGGCCACGACGAGCTCCTACAATGAGCAGTTCTTC,TRBJ2-1,-,TRBD2,TRBV5-1
CASSYSYGQSNSPLHF,TGTGCCAGCAGTTACTCGTATGGCCAATCGAATTCACCCCTCCACTTT,TRBJ1-6,-,-,TRBV6-5
CAWSRLGGYTF,TGTGCCTGGAGCAGACTGGGTGGCTACACCTTC,TRBJ1-2,-,-,TRBV30
CASSFSGGSLYGYTF,TGTGCCAGCAGCTTCAGTGGGGGCAGTCTCTATGGCTACACCTTC,TRBJ1-2,-,-,TRBV7-9
CASTLGGDRGTEAFF,TGTGCCAGCACCCTAGGTGGGGACAGGGGCACTGAAGCTTTCTTT,TRBJ1-1,-,TRBD1,TRBV6-5
CASGTGTDYHSPLHF,TGTGCCAGCGGGACCGGGACAGACTATCATTCACCCCTCCACTTT,TRBJ1-6,-,TRBD1,TRBV9
CASSPQSGLSETQYF,TGTGCCAGCAGCCCGCAGTCCGGACTAAGCGAGACCCAGTACTTC,TRBJ2-5,-,-,TRBV7-2
CSVEVGTANYGYTF,TGCAGCGTTGAAGTAGGGACAGCTAACTATGGCTACACCTTC,TRBJ1-2,-,TRBD1,TRBV29-1
CASSYGAGSYNSPLHF,TGTGCCAGCAGTTACGGGGCAGGCTCCTATAATTCACCCCTCCACTTT,TRBJ1-6,-,-,TRBV6-5
CASSPGETQYF,TGTGCCAGCTCCCCCGGGGAGACCCAGTACTTC,TRBJ2-5,-,-,TRBV18
CASRDGTGKTDTQYF,TGTGCCAGTAGGGACGGGACAGGGAAAACAGATACGCAGTATTTT,TRBJ2-3,once,TRBD1,TRBV19
CASSQATLAGGRNEQFF,TGCGCCAGCAGCCAAGCCACCCTAGCGGGGGGGCGGAATGAGCAGTTCTTC,TRBJ2-1,few,TRBD2,TRBV4-1
CASRPGTGVYGYTF,TGCGCCAGCAGACCCGGGACAGGAGTCTATGGCTACACCTTC,TRBJ1-2,once,TRBD1,TRBV5-1
CASSRSAHSDSGETQYF,TGCGCCAGCAGCCGGTCGGCACACTCGGACTCCGGGGAGACCCAGTACTTC,TRBJ2-5,-,-,TRBV5-1
CASSAWRQETQYF,TGTGCCAGCAGTGCCTGGAGGCAAGAGACCCAGTACTTC,TRBJ2-5,once,-,TRBV2
CASSYGQFGDTEAFF,TGTGCCAGCAGCTATGGACAGTTCGGGGACACTGAAGCTTTCTTT,TRBJ1-1,-,-,TRBV5-4
CASSLETGFLGGQNEQFF,TGTGCCAGCAGCTTAGAGACAGGTTTCTTGGGTGGCCAGAATGAGCAGTTCTTC,TRBJ2-1,-,-,TRBV7-9
CASSRGTSGNFCQETQYF,TGCGCCAGCAGCAGGGGGACTAGCGGGAATTTTTGTCAAGAGACCCAGTACTTC,TRBJ2-5,-,TRBD2,TRBV5-1
CATHIRDRTHSPLHF,TGTGCCACCCATATCCGGGACAGAACTCATTCACCCCTCCACTTT,TRBJ1-6,-,TRBD1,TRBV6-5
CASSALGALRSGANVLTF,TGCGCCAGCAGCGCTCTGGGCGCACTCCGCTCTGGGGCCAACGTCCTGACTTTC,TRBJ2-6,-,-,TRBV4-1
CASSALQGARTEAFF,TGTGCCAGCAGTGCCCTACAGGGGGCGCGCACTGAAGCTTTCTTT,TRBJ1-1,-,TRBD1,TRBV2
CASSQGGGSSYEQYF,TGTGCCAGCAGCCAAGGCGGCGGGAGTAGCTACGAGCAGTACTTC,TRBJ2-7,-,TRBD2,TRBV3-1/TRBV3-2
CASSYFPLATGELFF,TGTGCCAGCAGTTATTTCCCTCTGGCCACCGGGGAGCTGTTTTTT,TRBJ2-2,once,-,TRBV27
CASSPWQGSNQPQHF,TGTGCCAGCAGCCCATGGCAGGGGAGCAATCAGCCCCAGCATTTT,TRBJ1-5,-,-,TRBV7-9
CSALRADTQYF,TGCAGTGCTCTGAGGGCAGATACGCAGTATTTT,TRBJ2-3,-,-,TRBV20-1
CASSFYQAGQPQHF,TGTGCCAGCAGTTTTTATCAGGCCGGTCAGCCCCAGCATTTT,TRBJ1-5,-,-,TRBV28
CASSLVTGVGDEQFF,TGTGCCAGCAGCCTGGTGACAGGGGTAGGGGATGAGCAGTTCTTC,TRBJ2-1,-,TRBD1,TRBV11-1
CASSPVRRVAGGNTEAFF,TGTGCCAGCTCACCAGTGCGCAGGGTCGCGGGAGGGAACACTGAAGCTTTCTTT,TRBJ1-1,-,-,TRBV18